The rows below give T cell receptor beta chains drawn from one sample of a study of follicular helper T cells after annual influenza vaccination. TCRdb's copy holds only in-frame clones and misses some; the assay was immunoSEQ multiplex PCR. In the table there are 26,000 or so clones, 65% to 85% of which are singletons. The source was CXCR5+ CD38- circulating T follicular helper cells from blood, collected on the day of influenza vaccination. The receptors were sampled from an adult who received the influenza vaccine. CDR3s include the opening cysteine and the closing phenylalanine or tryptophan. Fields, in order: J gene, clone size, D gene, V gene, CDR3 protein, CDR3 DNA. A D gene is named only where the DNA matches it firmly. Clone size, where shown, is once, few, many, or a class for clones that have expanded.

j_call: TRBJ1-3; clone_size: few; d_call: TRBD1; v_call: TRBV18; cdr3_aa: CASSPGQGNSGNTIYF; cdr3_nt: TGTGCCAGCTCACCGGGACAGGGGAACTCTGGAAACACCATATATTTT
j_call: TRBJ2-1; clone_size: NA; d_call: TRBD2; v_call: TRBV5-1; cdr3_aa: CASSLRGLAMSSYNEQFF; cdr3_nt: TGCGCCAGCAGCTTGAGGGGACTAGCCATGAGCTCCTACAATGAGCAGTTCTTC
j_call: TRBJ2-7; clone_size: once; d_call: NA; v_call: TRBV2; cdr3_aa: CAGLAVRQRLYEQYF; cdr3_nt: TGTGCCGGGCTTGCAGTGCGACAGAGACTCTACGAGCAGTACTTC
j_call: TRBJ1-5; clone_size: few; d_call: NA; v_call: TRBV28; cdr3_aa: CASSRGSNQPQHF; cdr3_nt: TGTGCCAGCAGCAGGGGTAGCAATCAGCCCCAGCATTTT
j_call: TRBJ2-7; clone_size: NA; d_call: NA; v_call: TRBV6-1; cdr3_aa: CASSQEDPGRGAHEQYF; cdr3_nt: TGTGCCAGCAGTCAAGAGGATCCGGGCCGGGGGGCCCACGAGCAGTACTTC
j_call: TRBJ2-1; clone_size: NA; d_call: TRBD2; v_call: TRBV7-8; cdr3_aa: CASSPPGLVSGEQFF; cdr3_nt: TGTGCCAGCAGCCCCCCGGGACTAGTTAGCGGTGAGCAGTTCTTC
j_call: TRBJ2-3; clone_size: NA; d_call: NA; v_call: TRBV6-6; cdr3_aa: CASNLGTPVRDTQYF; cdr3_nt: TGTGCCAGCAATCTCGGGACTCCCGTGAGAGATACGCAGTATTTT
j_call: TRBJ1-2; clone_size: NA; d_call: TRBD1; v_call: TRBV5-4; cdr3_aa: CASTLTGVGSYTF; cdr3_nt: TGTGCCAGCACCTTAACAGGGGTAGGAAGCTACACCTTC
j_call: TRBJ1-4; clone_size: NA; d_call: TRBD1; v_call: TRBV19; cdr3_aa: CASSGEGTGSNEKLFF; cdr3_nt: TGTGCCAGTAGTGGGGAAGGGACAGGGAGCAATGAAAAACTGTTTTTT
j_call: TRBJ1-4; clone_size: NA; d_call: NA; v_call: TRBV29-1; cdr3_aa: CSAGVANEKLFF; cdr3_nt: TGCAGCGCGGGGGTCGCTAATGAAAAACTGTTTTTT
j_call: TRBJ2-5; clone_size: NA; d_call: NA; v_call: TRBV7-8; cdr3_aa: CASSFQHRETQYF; cdr3_nt: TGTGCCAGCAGTTTCCAACACAGAGAGACCCAGTACTTC
j_call: TRBJ2-2; clone_size: NA; d_call: NA; v_call: TRBV19; cdr3_aa: CASRPAGRNTGELFF; cdr3_nt: TGTGCCAGTCGACCCGCCGGGAGGAACACCGGGGAGCTGTTTTTT
j_call: TRBJ2-7; clone_size: NA; d_call: TRBD2; v_call: TRBV7-2; cdr3_aa: CASSTIQGGGGYEQYF; cdr3_nt: TGTGCCAGCAGCACCATACAGGGCGGGGGGGGTTATGAGCAGTACTTC
j_call: TRBJ1-5; clone_size: once; d_call: NA; v_call: TRBV7-2; cdr3_aa: CASSLSEQPQHF; cdr3_nt: TGTGCCAGCAGTTTGAGCGAACAGCCCCAGCATTTT
j_call: TRBJ1-3; clone_size: NA; d_call: NA; v_call: TRBV14; cdr3_aa: CASSQALGSGNTIYF; cdr3_nt: TGTGCCAGCAGCCAAGCCCTAGGATCTGGAAACACCATATATTTT
j_call: TRBJ2-3; clone_size: NA; d_call: TRBD2; v_call: TRBV7-7; cdr3_aa: CASSLAEQDTQYF; cdr3_nt: TGTGCTAGCAGCCTAGCGGAGCAGGATACGCAGTATTTT
j_call: TRBJ1-1; clone_size: NA; d_call: NA; v_call: TRBV10-3; cdr3_aa: CAIRDRGVSEAFF; cdr3_nt: TGTGCCATCCGCGACCGGGGAGTCTCTGAAGCTTTCTTT
j_call: TRBJ2-2; clone_size: NA; d_call: TRBD1; v_call: TRBV5-6; cdr3_aa: CASSFSRGFTGELFF; cdr3_nt: TGTGCCAGCAGCTTTTCCAGGGGGTTCACCGGGGAGCTGTTTTTT
j_call: TRBJ2-1; clone_size: NA; d_call: TRBD1; v_call: TRBV19; cdr3_aa: CASSGTERYNEQFF; cdr3_nt: TGTGCCAGTAGCGGGACAGAGAGATACAATGAGCAGTTCTTC